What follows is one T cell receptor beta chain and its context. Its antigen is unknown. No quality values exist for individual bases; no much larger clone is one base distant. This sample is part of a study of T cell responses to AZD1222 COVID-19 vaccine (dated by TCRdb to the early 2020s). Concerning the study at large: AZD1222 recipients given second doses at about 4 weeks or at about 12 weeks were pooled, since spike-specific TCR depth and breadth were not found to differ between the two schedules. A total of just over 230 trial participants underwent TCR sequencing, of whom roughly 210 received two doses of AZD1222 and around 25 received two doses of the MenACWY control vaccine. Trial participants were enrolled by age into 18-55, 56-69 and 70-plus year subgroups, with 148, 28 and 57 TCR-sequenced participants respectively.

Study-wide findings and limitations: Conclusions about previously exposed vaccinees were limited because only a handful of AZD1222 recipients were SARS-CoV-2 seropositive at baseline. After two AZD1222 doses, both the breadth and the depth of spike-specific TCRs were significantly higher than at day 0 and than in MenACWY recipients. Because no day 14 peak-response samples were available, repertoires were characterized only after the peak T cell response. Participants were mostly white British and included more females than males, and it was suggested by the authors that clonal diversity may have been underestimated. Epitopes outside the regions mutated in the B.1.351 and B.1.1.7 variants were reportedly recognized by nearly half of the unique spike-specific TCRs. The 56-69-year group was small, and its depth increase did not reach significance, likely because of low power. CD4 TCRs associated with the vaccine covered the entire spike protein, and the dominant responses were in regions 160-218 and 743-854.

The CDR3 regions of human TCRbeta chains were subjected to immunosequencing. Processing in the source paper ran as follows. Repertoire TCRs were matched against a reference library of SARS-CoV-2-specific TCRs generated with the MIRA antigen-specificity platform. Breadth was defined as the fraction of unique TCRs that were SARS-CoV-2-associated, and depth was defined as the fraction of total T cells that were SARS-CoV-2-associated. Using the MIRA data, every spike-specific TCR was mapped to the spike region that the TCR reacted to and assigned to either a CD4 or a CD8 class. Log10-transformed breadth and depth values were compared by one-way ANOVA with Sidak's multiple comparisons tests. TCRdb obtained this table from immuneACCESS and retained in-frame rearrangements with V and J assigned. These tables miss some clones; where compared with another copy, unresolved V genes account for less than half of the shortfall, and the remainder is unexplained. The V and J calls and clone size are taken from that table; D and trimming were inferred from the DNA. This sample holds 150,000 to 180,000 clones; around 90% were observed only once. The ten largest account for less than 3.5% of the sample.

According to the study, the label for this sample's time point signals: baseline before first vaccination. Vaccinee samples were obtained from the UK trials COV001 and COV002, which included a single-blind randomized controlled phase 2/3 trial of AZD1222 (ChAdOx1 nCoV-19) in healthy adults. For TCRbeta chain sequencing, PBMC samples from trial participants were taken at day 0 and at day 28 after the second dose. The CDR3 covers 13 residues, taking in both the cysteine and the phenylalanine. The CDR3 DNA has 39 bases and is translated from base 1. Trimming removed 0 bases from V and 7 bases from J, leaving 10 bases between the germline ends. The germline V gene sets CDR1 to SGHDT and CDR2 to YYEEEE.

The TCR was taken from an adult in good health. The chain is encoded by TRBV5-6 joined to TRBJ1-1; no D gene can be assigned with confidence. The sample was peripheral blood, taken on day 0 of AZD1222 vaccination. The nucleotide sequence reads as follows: TGTGCCAGCAGCTTGGTTGCGGGCGGTGAAGCTTTCTTT. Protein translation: CASSLVAGGEAFF.